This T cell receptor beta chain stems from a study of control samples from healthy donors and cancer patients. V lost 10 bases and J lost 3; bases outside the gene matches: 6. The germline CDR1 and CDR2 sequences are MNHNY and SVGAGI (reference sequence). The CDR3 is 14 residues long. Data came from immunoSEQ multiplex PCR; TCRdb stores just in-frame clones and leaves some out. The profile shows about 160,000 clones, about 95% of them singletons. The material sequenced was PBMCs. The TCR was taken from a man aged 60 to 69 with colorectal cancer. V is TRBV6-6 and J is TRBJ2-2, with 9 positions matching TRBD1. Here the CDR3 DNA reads TGTGCCACGGCGCGGACAGGGGACACCGGGGAGCTGTTTTTT. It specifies CATARTGDTGELFF.